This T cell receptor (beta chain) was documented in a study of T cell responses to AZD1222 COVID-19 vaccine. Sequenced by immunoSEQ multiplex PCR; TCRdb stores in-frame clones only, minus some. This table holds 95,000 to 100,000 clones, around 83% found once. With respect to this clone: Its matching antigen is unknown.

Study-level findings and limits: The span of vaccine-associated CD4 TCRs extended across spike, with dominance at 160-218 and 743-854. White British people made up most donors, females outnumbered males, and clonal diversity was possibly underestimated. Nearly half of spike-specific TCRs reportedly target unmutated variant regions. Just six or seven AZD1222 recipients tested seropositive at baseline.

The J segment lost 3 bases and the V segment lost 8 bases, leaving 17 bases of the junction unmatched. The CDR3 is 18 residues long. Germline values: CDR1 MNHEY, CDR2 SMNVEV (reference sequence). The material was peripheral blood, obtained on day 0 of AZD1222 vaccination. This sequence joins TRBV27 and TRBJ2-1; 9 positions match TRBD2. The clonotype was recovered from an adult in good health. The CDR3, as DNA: TGTGCCAGCGGGCTCCTAGCGGGAAGGCCTCCCCTCTACAATGAGCAGTTCTTC. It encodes CASGLLAGRPPLYNEQFF.